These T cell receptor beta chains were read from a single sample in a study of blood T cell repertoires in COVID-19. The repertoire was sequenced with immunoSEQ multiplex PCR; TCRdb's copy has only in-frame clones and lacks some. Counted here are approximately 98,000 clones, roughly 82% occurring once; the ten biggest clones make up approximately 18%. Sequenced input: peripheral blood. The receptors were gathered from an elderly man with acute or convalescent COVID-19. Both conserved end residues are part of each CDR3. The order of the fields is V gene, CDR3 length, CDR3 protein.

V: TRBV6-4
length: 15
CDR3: CASSDSTGGSHGYTF

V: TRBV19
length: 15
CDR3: CASRSRRQAPYEQYF

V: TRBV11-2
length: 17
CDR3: CASSPGQGAAIGETQYF

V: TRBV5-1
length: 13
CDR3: CASSFGGPDTQYF

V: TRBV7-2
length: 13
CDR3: CASSLWGGYEQYF

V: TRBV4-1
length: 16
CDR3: CASSRLAGTDHSPLHF

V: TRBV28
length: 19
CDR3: CASSLIKTGVGAMAGELFF

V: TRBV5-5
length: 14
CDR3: CASSSQISQSEQFF

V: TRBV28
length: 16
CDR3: CASSLSADFSTYEQYF

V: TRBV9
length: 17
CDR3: CASSVDPGGRGNQPQHF

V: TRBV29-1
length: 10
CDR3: CSVQGAEQYF

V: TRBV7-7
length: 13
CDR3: CASSRDRRETQYF

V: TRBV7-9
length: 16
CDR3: CASSSGLAGGKETQYF

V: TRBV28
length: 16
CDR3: CAIATYGGPRGGEQYF

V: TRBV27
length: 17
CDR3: CASSSPPGLQFYNEQFF

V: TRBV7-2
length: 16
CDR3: CASSSPNGGNNSPLHF

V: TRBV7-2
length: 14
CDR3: CASSLVGVNQPQHF

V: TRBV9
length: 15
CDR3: CASSVGSGGPGELFF

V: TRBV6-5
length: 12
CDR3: CASSYSGEKLFF

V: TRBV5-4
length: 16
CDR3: CASSPLLAGNTDTQYF

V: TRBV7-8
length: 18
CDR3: CASSLSNRGVFANYGYTF

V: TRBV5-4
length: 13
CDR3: CASSTADTDGYTF

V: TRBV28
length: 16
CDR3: CASSPPSPVMNTEAFF

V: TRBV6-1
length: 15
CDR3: CASSETTGGFAEAFF

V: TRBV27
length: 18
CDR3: CASSWFGPQPGGGFEQYF

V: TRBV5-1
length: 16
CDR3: CASSLAGTGGIYEQYF

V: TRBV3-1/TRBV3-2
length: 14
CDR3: CASSGGRGPDTQYF

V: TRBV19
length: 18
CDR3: CASKLKEKFGTPRGGYTF

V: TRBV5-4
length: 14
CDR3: CASSLDQGFTEAFF

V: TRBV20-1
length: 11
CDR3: CSADWGGKQFF

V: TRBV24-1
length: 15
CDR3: CATSDSGGNNYGYTF

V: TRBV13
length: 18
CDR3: CASSLAPSGGPNTGELFF

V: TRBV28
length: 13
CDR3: CASMVQGNEKLFF

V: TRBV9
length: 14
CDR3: CASSVDGRSSEQYF

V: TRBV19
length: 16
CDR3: CASRPQGAAISTEAFF

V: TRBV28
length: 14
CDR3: CASREPPGTGELFF

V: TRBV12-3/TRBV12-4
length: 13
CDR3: CASTRTARDTQYF

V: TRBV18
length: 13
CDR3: CASSPGDKFEQYF

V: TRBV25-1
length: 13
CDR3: CASRAGAGNTIYF

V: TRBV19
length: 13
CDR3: CASSIVGTDTQYF

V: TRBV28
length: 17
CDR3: CASSPRTGTGSGNTIYF

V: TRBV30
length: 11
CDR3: CAYLRGTEAFF